Following are 2 T cell receptor beta chains from one sample sequenced in a study of shared clonotypes between healthy human individuals (dated by TCRdb to about 2020). Library preparation used the immunoSEQ multiplex PCR assay. The immuneACCESS repertoire file appears here via TCRdb, limited to in-frame rearrangements. These files lack a portion of the clones; in checked studies, under half of the deficit traces to unresolved V genes, and the cause of the others is not known. This sample holds 2,500,000 or so clones; roughly nine tenths were observed only once. The ten biggest clones cover about 0.13% of the sample. What was sequenced was naive CD4+ T cells sorted from blood. The sample's cell subset or site label, in plain terms: CD45RA+ positively selected. These receptor sequences come from a man aged 18 to 35 in good health.

This clone was detected only once. The chain couples TRBV7-6 to TRBJ1-5, with a weak D call TRBD1 (6 bases). Germline CDR1 reads SGHVS; CDR2 reads FNYEAQ. CDR3 length: 15 residues. Trimming pared 5 bases from V and 0 bases from J, leaving 11 bases between. The CDR3: CASSEQGFSNQPQHF. Written as DNA, the CDR3 is TGTGCCAGCAGCGAACAGGGTTTTAGCAATCAGCCCCAGCATTTT.

This chain links TRBV4-1 with TRBJ1-2, with TRBD1 as a possible D gene (5 bases). The CDR3 covers 17 residues. CDR1 is MGHRA and CDR2 is YSYEKL in the germline V gene. The germline V and J ends were trimmed by 0 bases and 6 bases, with 20 bases remaining between them. In DNA form, the CDR3 reads TGCGCCAGCAGCCAAGACACAGCCGGGACCCGACTGGATGGCTACACCTTC. Protein: CASSQDTAGTRLDGYTF.